This TCR beta chain is from a study of shared clonotypes between healthy human individuals. The V and J ends lost 9 bases and 14 bases respectively, with 25 bases between them. Germline CDR1 reads WNHNN; CDR2 reads SYGVQD (reference sequence). The CDR3 length is 13 residues. The data were produced by immunoSEQ multiplex PCR, yet TCRdb's version contains in-frame clones alone and is incomplete. The data contain roughly 2 million clones, approximately 94% of them singletons. This clone was counted between two and nine times. Sequences were obtained from naive CD4+ T cells sorted from blood. Subset given: CD45RA+ positively selected. V usage is TRBV10-1 and J usage is TRBJ1-1; a possible D gene is TRBD1 (5 bases). The TCR comes from a man between 18 and 29 years old in good health. This CDR3 reads CARNRDRGRERFF. The CDR3, as DNA: TGCGCCAGAAACCGGGACCGCGGACGGGAAAGGTTCTTT.